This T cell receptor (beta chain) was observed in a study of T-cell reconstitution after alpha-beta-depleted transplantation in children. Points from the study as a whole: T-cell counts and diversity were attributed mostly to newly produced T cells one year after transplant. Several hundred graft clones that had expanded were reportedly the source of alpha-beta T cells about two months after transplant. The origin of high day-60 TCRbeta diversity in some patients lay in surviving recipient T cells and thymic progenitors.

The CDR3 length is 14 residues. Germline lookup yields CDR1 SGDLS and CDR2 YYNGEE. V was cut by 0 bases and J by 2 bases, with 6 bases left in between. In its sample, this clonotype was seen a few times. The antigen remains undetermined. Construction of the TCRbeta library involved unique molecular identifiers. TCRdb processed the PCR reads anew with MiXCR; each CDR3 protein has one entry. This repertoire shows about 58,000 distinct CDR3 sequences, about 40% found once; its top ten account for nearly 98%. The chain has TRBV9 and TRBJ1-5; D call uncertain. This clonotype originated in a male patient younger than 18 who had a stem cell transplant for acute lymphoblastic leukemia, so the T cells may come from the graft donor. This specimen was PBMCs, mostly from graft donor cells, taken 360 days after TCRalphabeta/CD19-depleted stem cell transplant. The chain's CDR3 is CASSVDTGNQPQHF. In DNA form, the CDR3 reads TGTGCCAGCAGCGTAGACACAGGCAATCAGCCCCAGCATTTT.